The 15 T cell receptor beta chains in this list originate from one sample, sequenced in a study of blood T cells in healthy people across ages. Together with a sample-barcoded 5' primer, a J-beta primer mix was included in a second PCR lasting about 6 to 11 cycles. TCRdb re-derived calls from the 5' RACE reads in MiXCR, one entry per CDR3 protein. The sample contains some 1,000,000 distinct CDR3 sequences, about 23% of which appear only once. This sample also appeared in a second study, on T cells of mothers and their children.

The sample taken for sequencing was blood. The receptor source for this set is a girl aged 2 to 9 in good health.

The chain employs TRBV20-1 and TRBJ1-6; 8 bases are shared with TRBD1. Germline loops: CDR1 DFQATT, CDR2 SNEGSKA (reference sequence). The CDR3 has 15 amino acids. With 2 bases clipped from V and 7 bases from J, the junction kept 7 bases outside the gene matches. The CDR3 bases are TGCAGTGCTAGAAGAGGTGGACAGGGCAATTCACCCCTCCACTTT. Protein product: CSARRGGQGNSPLHF.

The chain employs TRBV28 and TRBJ1-2; D not certain. CDR3 size: 15 residues. Trimming shortened V by 5 bases and J by 4 bases, and 17 bases separated the two germline ends. From germline, CDR1 is MDHEN and CDR2 SYDVKM. The CDR3 here is CASSPRSPASYGYTF. DNA of the CDR3: TGTGCCAGCAGTCCCCGGTCGCCAGCCAGCTATGGCTACACCTTC.

The CDR3 DNA is TGTGCCAGCAGACCACTAGCGGGAGGGGTTAACAATGAGCAGTTCTTC. Translated, it gives CASRPLAGGVNNEQFF. The chain uses TRBV6-2 or TRBV6-3 and TRBJ2-1, with 13 bases aligning to TRBD2. CDR1 MNHEY and CDR2 SVGEGT come from the germline V gene. The V and J ends lost 6 bases and 5 bases, in that order; junction bases with no gene match: 7. The CDR3 sequence is 16 residues long.

This clonotype was seen only a few times. The chain links TRBV5-1 to TRBJ1-6, with TRBD1 matching over 9 bases. This CDR3 has 15 residues. Germline V lookup: CDR1 SGHRS, CDR2 YFSETQ. V trimming: 2 bases; J trimming: 4 bases; junction bases outside the gene matches: 1. The CDR3 region is CASSFGQGYNSPLHF. For the CDR3, the DNA is TGCGCCAGCAGCTTCGGACAGGGGTATAATTCACCCCTCCACTTT.

The sample holds many counts of this clonotype. The chain has TRBV9 and TRBJ2-7, with D possibly matching TRBD1 (6 bases). V was trimmed by 4 bases and J by 2 bases, leaving 10 bases between them. This CDR3 has 13 amino acids. Per germline, CDR1 SGDLS and CDR2 YYNGEE. CDR3 protein: CASSPQGPYEQYF. As DNA, the CDR3 is TGTGCCAGCAGCCCACAGGGTCCCTACGAGCAGTACTTC.

The J gene is TRBJ2-5, the V gene TRBV4-3; TRBD1 matches at 7 bases. Matching the DNA end better, TRBJ2-1 makes the J call doubtful. This CDR3 is built from 14 residues. Germline assignment: CDR1 LGHNA and CDR2 YSLEER. CDR3 bases: TGCGCCAGCAGCCAAACAGGGGCCCGCAATGAGCAGTTCTTC. Encoded protein: CASSQTGARNEQFF.

This clonotype was seen a few times. The rearrangement links TRBV27 to TRBJ2-4, with TRBD1 matching 7 bases. Germline values: CDR1 MNHEY, CDR2 SMNVEV (reference sequence). This CDR3 spans 16 amino acids. After removal of 5 bases from V and 2 bases from J, the junction contained 9 bases not matched to a gene. CDR3 sequence reads: CASSRTGVGSKNIQYF. CDR3 DNA sequence: TGTGCCAGCAGTCGCACAGGGGTCGGATCCAAAAACATTCAGTACTTC.

This chain links TRBV12-3 or TRBV12-4 with TRBJ2-3; D tentatively reads TRBD1 or TRBD2 (5 bases each). The length of the CDR3 is 15 residues. The V and J ends lost 6 bases and 5 bases respectively, with 18 bases between them. CDR3 sequence (DNA): TGTGCCAGCAGCTTGGTGGGGGAGCAGATAGATACGCAGTATTTT. Translation gives CASSLVGEQIDTQYF.

This clonotype was seen a few times. The chain has TRBV5-1 and TRBJ1-6, with D uncertain. Per germline, CDR1 SGHRS and CDR2 YFSETQ. This CDR3 contains 14 residues. V was shortened by 0 bases and J by 3 bases, with 4 bases between the two germline ends. In DNA form, the CDR3 reads TGCGCCAGCAGCTTGGGACACTATAATTCACCCCTCCACTTT. Its translation is CASSLGHYNSPLHF.

The rearrangement joins TRBV11-2 to TRBJ2-5; D is uncertain. Per the germline V gene, CDR1 is SGHAT and CDR2 is FQNNGV. The CDR3 is 15 residues long. The V end was cut by 4 bases, the J end by 2 bases, with 14 bases between. CDR3 sequence: CASSSLRAVQETQYF. In DNA form, the CDR3 reads TGTGCCAGCAGCTCTCTAAGGGCGGTACAAGAGACCCAGTACTTC. Drawing the rest from reference TRBV11-2 and TRBJ2-5, the complete variable domain is EAGVAQSPRYKIIEKRQSVAFWCNPISGHATLYWYQQILGQGPKLLIQFQNNGVVDDSQLPKDRFSAERLKGVDSTLKIQPAKLEDSAVYLCASSSLRAVQETQYFGPGTRLLVL.

The V call is TRBV28, the J call TRBJ1-4, with a possible D match to TRBD1 (5 bases). The CDR3 sequence is 16 residues long. The germline gives CDR1 MDHEN, CDR2 SYDVKM. V lost 3 bases, J lost 13 bases, and 24 bases lay in between. The CDR3 is CASSFERWGTDRRLFF. The CDR3 bases are TGTGCCAGCAGTTTCGAAAGGTGGGGGACTGACCGAAGACTGTTTTTT.

This clonotype has ten or more counts. A read error may account for a junction end that differs from germline. This chain connects TRBV7-7 to TRBJ2-5; a possible D gene is TRBD2 (6 bases). The CDR3 runs 14 residues. Germline CDR1 reads SSHAT; CDR2 reads FNYEAQ (reference sequence). This CDR3 reads CASSLGGGMETQYF. The CDR3 coding sequence is TGTGCTAGCAGCTTAGGTGGCGGGATGGAGACCCAGTACTTC.

The chain recombines TRBV27 with TRBJ2-7; TRBD2 matches 11 bases. The CDR3 has 13 amino acids. V was clipped by 7 bases and J by 7 bases; unmatched bases: 6. Germline V gene lookup returns CDR1 MNHEY and CDR2 SMNVEV (reference sequence). For the CDR3, the DNA is TGTGCCAGCAAGACTAGCGGGACACAGGAGCAGTACTTC. Residues: CASKTSGTQEQYF.

There are a few counts of this clonotype. J is TRBJ1-2 and V is TRBV20-1; tentative D call: TRBD1 (5 bases). Trimming removed 3 bases from V and 4 bases from J, with 9 bases in between. CDR3 length: 12 amino acids. Germline V gene data show CDR1 as DFQATT and CDR2 as SNEGSKA (reference sequence). The CDR3 bases are TGCAGTGCTAGGTCTGGGGGCTATGGCTACACCTTC. Its protein is CSARSGGYGYTF.

V gene TRBV7-9 combines with J gene TRBJ2-3; 15 bases align to TRBD2. The trim removed 3 bases at V and 6 bases at J, leaving 13 bases unmatched. The CDR3 runs to 19 residues. Germline loops: CDR1 SEHNR, CDR2 FQNEAQ (reference sequence). DNA of the CDR3: TGTGCCAGCAGCTTTTGGAAAGGAGGGACTAGCGGGGGGAAGGATACGCAGTATTTT. Translated: CASSFWKGGTSGGKDTQYF.